The present entry profiles one T cell receptor (beta chain) with its context. Its antigen is undetermined. Random hexamers were used to reverse transcribe the RNA input (roughly 0.5 to 1 ug). immunoSEQ multiplex PCR amplified TCR beta CDR3 across 54 Vbeta, 13 Jbeta. TCRdb independently ran MiXCR on the immunoSEQ multiplex PCR reads; one entry per CDR3 protein. The profile shows some 77,000 distinct CDR3 sequences, approximately 94% of them singletons. The data originate from a study of CD8 T cells in Susac syndrome. Across the study: Blood was drawn from patients with Susac syndrome. At that point, they were therapy-naive, on corticosteroids, or on intravenous immunoglobulin alone. General study points: CD4+ T cell repertoires in Susac syndrome exhibited no evidence of clonal expansion.

In germline, CDR1 is MNHEY, CDR2 SMNVEV (reference sequence). Trimming took 4 bases from V and 8 from J; bases not matched to a gene: 11. CDR3 length equals 15 residues. Both CD4+ and CD8+ T cells were negatively isolated, and TEMRA cells underwent FACS enrichment. The V call is TRBV27, the J call TRBJ2-1, with 7 nucleotides matching TRBD2. The receptor was isolated from a human donor with Susac syndrome. Input material: CD4+ T cells from PBMCs. In DNA, the CDR3 is TGTGCCAGCAGTTCCGGACTAGGAAGTATGTATGAGCAGTTCTTC. Translated: CASSSGLGSMYEQFF.